The 6 T cell receptor beta chains below were found in one sample sequenced in a study of control samples from healthy donors and cancer patients. Only in-frame clones appear in the TCRdb table, and some are missing; sequencing was by immunoSEQ multiplex PCR. Altogether roughly 93,000 clones are present, 70% to 90% being singletons, with the ten largest covering 8.5% to 10%. The sequenced sample was PBMCs. These receptors all stem from a woman between 45 and 60 years old with colorectal cancer.

The rearrangement links TRBV5-1 to TRBJ2-5; 12 positions match TRBD2. The germline CDR1 and CDR2 sequences are SGHRS and YFSETQ. J was trimmed by 4 bases and V by 3 bases; bases with no gene match: 7. The CDR3 has 16 residues. The CDR3 DNA follows: TGCGCCAGCAGCTCCCGGACTAGCGGGGAGAGAGAGACCCAGTACTTC. Its translation is CASSSRTSGERETQYF.

The gene calls are TRBV28 and TRBJ1-4; tentatively, D is TRBD1 (5 bases). The V end was cut by 8 bases, the J end by 8 bases, with 15 bases between. The germline V gene encodes CDR1 MDHEN and CDR2 SYDVKM. CDR3 size: 13 residues. For the CDR3, the DNA is TGTGCCAGCCATGAAGACAGCGGGGAAAAACTGTTTTTT. Amino acid sequence: CASHEDSGEKLFF.

The chain joins TRBV19 to TRBJ2-4, with D perhaps given as TRBD1 or TRBD2 (5 bases each). Germline CDR1 and CDR2: LNHDA and SQIVND (reference sequence). V gave up 5 bases and J gave up 0 bases, with 11 bases separating them. The length of the CDR3 is 15 residues. The CDR3 sequence is CASSPWDLAKNIQYF. The CDR3 nucleotides are TGTGCCAGTAGTCCTTGGGACCTAGCCAAAAACATTCAGTACTTC.

The chain couples TRBV5-1 to TRBJ1-4; D is uncertain. The CDR3 runs to 15 residues. Between the trimmed V and J ends, which lost 0 bases and 5 bases, there was a span of 11 bases. Germline lookup yields CDR1 SGHRS and CDR2 YFSETQ. The CDR3 protein is CASSLVGLPNEKLFF. DNA for the CDR3: TGCGCCAGCAGCTTGGTAGGGCTCCCGAATGAAAAACTGTTTTTT.

As DNA, the CDR3 is TGTGCCAGCACCCGAAGGGGGGGAGGGGGAGAGACCCAGTACTTC. It encodes CASTRRGGGGETQYF. The chain couples TRBV6-5 to TRBJ2-5, with a weak D call TRBD2 (7 bases). This CDR3 region has 15 residues. V lost 7 bases to trimming and J lost 4 bases, with 19 bases between them. In germline, CDR1 is MNHEY, CDR2 SVGAGI.

The J gene is TRBJ2-3, the V gene TRBV6-4; D gene unclear. V was pared by 3 bases and J by 2 bases, with 9 bases between. The germline V gene encodes CDR1 MRHNA and CDR2 SNTAGT. CDR3 length: 14 residues. Here the CDR3 reads CASSDNGYTDTQYF. In DNA form, the CDR3 reads TGTGCCAGCAGTGATAACGGTTACACAGATACGCAGTATTTT.